This T cell receptor beta chain was documented in a study of blood T cell repertoires in COVID-19. Overall study context: The cDNA or gDNA used as material had been derived from T cells, B-cell-depleted T cells, or PBMCs.

Looked up from germline, CDR1 is LNHDA and CDR2 is SQIVND (reference sequence). V lost 7 bases, J lost 7 bases, and 7 bases stayed unmatched. The CDR3 runs 14 residues. Sequencing was performed with immunoSEQ multiplex PCR; in TCRdb, only in-frame clones are kept and a portion is missing. The sample consists of around 220,000 clones, roughly nine tenths of them appearing once. Self-reported history from a screening survey and questionnaire set each donor's cohort. The chain is built from TRBV19 and TRBJ2-2; 9 nucleotides agree with TRBD1. This TCR came from a woman in her twenties or thirties with acute COVID-19. The specimen was PBMCs or T cells enriched from blood (not recorded which). The CDR3 loop reads CASTEQGAVGELFF. The CDR3 nucleotides are TGTGCCAGTACCGAACAGGGGGCAGTCGGGGAGCTGTTTTTT.